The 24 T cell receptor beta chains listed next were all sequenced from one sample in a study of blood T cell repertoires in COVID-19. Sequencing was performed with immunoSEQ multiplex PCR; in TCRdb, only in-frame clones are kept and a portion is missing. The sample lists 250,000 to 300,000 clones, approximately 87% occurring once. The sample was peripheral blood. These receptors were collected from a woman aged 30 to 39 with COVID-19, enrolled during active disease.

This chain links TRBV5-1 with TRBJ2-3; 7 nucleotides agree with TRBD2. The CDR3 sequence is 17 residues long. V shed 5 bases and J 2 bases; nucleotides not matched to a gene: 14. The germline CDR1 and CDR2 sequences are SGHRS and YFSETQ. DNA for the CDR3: TGCGCCAGCAGTCGACCACTAGCGCCGGGATTCACAGATACGCAGTATTTT. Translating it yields CASSRPLAPGFTDTQYF.

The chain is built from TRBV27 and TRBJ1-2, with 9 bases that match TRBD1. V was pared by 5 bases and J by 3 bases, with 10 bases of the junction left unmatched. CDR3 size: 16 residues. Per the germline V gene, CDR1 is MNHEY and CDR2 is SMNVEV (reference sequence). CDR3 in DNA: TGTGCCAGCAGTCCTACAGGGGGCGGTGTGTACTATGGCTACACCTTC. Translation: CASSPTGGGVYYGYTF.

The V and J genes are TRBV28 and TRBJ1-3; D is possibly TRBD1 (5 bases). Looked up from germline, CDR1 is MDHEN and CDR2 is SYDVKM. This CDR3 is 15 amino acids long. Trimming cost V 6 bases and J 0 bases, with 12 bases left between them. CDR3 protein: CASSDSQTSGNTIYF. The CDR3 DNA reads TGTGCCAGCAGCGACAGCCAGACCTCTGGAAACACCATATATTTT. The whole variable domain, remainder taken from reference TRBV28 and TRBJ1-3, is DVKVTQSSRYLVKRTGEKVFLECVQDMDHENMFWYRQDPGLGLRLIYFSYDVKMKEKGDIPEGYSVSREKKERFSLILESASTNQTSMYLCASSDSQTSGNTIYFGEGSWLTVV.

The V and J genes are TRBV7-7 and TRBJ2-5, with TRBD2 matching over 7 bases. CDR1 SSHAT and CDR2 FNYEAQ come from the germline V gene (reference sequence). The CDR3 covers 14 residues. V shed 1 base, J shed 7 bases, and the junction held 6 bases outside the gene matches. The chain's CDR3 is CASSLGGLSGTQYF. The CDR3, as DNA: TGTGCCAGCAGCTTAGGGGGACTATCAGGGACCCAGTACTTC.

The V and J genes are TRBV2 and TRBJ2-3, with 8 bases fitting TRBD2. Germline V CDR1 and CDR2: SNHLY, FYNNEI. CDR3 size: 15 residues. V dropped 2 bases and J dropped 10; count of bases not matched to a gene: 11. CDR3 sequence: CASSESMAGGVAQYF. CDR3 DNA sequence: TGTGCCAGCAGTGAATCCATGGCGGGGGGTGTGGCGCAGTATTTT.

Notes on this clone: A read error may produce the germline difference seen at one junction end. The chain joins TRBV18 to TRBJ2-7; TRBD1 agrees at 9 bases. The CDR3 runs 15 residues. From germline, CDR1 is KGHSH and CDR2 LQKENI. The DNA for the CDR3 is TGTGCCAGCTCAGCACCGGGACAGGGCACCTACGAGCAGTACTTC. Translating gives CASSAPGQGTYEQYF.

The chain's CDR3 is CASSRGIGWQETQYF. The CDR3 DNA is TGTGCCAGCAGCAGAGGGATCGGGTGGCAAGAGACCCAGTACTTC. This chain joins TRBV14 and TRBJ2-5; D perhaps matches TRBD2 (5 bases). The germline V and J ends were trimmed by 5 bases and 2 bases, with 15 bases remaining between them. CDR3 length: 15 residues. Germline CDR1 SGHDN, CDR2 FVKESK.

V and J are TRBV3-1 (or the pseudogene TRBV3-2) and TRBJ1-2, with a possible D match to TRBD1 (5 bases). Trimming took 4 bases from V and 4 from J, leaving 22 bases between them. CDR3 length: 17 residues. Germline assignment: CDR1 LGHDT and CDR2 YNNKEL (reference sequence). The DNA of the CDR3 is TGTGCCAGCAGCCCGACTGGGGCCCGCCGTACCCTCTATGGCTACACCTTC. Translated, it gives CASSPTGARRTLYGYTF.

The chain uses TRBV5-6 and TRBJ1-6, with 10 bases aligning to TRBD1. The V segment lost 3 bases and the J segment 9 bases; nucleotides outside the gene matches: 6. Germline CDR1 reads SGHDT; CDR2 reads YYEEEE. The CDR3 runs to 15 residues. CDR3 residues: CASSWDRGIFSPLHF. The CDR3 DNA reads TGTGCCAGCAGCTGGGACAGGGGTATTTTTTCACCCCTCCACTTT.

CDR3 region: CASSSAITNYEQYF. The CDR3 coding sequence is TGTGCCAGCAGTTCCGCTATAACGAACTACGAGCAGTACTTC. V usage is TRBV6-5 and J usage is TRBJ2-7; D unresolved. Trimming took off 4 bases at V and 3 bases at J, with 13 bases between the two ends. This CDR3 is built from 14 residues. Looked up from germline, CDR1 is MNHEY and CDR2 is SVGAGI.

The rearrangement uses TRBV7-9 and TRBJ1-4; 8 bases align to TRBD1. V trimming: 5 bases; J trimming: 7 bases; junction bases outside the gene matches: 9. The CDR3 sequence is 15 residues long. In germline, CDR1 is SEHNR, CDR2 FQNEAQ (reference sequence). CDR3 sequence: CASSEIQGVGEKLFF. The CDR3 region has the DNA TGTGCCAGCAGCGAAATACAGGGGGTGGGTGAAAAACTGTTTTTT.

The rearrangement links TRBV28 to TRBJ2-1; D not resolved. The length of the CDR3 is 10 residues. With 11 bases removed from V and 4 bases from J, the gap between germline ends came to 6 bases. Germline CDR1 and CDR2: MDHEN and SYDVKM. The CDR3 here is CALDYNEQFF. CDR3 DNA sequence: TGTGCCTTAGATTACAATGAGCAGTTCTTC.

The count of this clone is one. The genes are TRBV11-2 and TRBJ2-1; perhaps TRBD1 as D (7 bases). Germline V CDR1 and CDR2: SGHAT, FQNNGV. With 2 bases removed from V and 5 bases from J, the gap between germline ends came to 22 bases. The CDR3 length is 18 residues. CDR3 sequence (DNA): TGTGCCAGCAGCTTATTTTGGGCCGGGCAGGGGGGTAACAATGAGCAGTTCTTC. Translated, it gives CASSLFWAGQGGNNEQFF.

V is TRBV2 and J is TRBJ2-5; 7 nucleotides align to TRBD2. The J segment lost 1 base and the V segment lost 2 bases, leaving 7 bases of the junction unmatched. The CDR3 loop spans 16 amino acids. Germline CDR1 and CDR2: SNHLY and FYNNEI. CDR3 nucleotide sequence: TGTGCCAGCAGTGAAACCCCCGGCGGGAGCCAAGAGACCCAGTACTTC. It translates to CASSETPGGSQETQYF.

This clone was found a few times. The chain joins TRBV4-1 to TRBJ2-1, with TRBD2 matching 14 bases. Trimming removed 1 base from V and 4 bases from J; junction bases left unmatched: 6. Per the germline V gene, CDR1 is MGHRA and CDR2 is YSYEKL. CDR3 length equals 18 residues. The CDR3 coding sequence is TGCGCCAGCAGCCAAGCGGGACTAGCGGGGGCGAGGTACAATGAGCAGTTCTTC. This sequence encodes CASSQAGLAGARYNEQFF.

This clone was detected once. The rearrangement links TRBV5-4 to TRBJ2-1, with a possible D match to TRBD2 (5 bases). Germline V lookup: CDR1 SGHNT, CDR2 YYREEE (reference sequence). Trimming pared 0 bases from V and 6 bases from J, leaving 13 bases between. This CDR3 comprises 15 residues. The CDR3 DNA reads TGTGCCAGCAGCTTGGACGGAGGCCTCATCAATGAGCAGTTCTTC. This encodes CASSLDGGLINEQFF.

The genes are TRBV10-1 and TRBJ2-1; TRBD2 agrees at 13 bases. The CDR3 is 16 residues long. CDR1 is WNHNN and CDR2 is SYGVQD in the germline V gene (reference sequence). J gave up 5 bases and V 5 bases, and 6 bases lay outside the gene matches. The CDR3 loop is CASSRTSGGRHNEQFF. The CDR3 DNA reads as TGCGCCAGCAGTCGGACTAGCGGGGGCCGCCACAATGAGCAGTTCTTC.

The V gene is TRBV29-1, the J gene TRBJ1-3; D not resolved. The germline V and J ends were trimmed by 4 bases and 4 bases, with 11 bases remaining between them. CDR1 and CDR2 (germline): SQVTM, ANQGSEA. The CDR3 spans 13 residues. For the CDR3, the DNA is TGCAGCGTTGGAGATATCTTGGGAAACACCATATATTTT. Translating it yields CSVGDILGNTIYF.

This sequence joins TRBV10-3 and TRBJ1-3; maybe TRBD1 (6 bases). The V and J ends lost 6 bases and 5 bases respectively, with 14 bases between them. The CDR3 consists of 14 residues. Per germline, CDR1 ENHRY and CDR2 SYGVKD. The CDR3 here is CAIRDGGARNTIYF. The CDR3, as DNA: TGTGCCATCAGGGATGGGGGGGCGCGAAACACCATATATTTT.

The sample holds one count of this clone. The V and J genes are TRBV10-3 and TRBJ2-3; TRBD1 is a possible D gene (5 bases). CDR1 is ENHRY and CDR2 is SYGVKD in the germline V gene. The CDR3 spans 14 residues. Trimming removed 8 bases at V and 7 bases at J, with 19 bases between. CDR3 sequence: CAIEGATATNTQYF. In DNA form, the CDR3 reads TGTGCCATCGAAGGGGCCACGGCGACAAATACGCAGTATTTT.

The DNA of the CDR3 is TGTGCCAGCAGCTTGGGTCCCCCCGGGAGGTATGGCTACACCTTC. Protein: CASSLGPPGRYGYTF. The genes are TRBV5-4 and TRBJ1-2, with D unclear. The CDR3 runs 15 residues. Deletions cut 0 bases from V and 5 bases from J, with 14 bases between. CDR1 SGHNT and CDR2 YYREEE come from the germline V gene (reference sequence).

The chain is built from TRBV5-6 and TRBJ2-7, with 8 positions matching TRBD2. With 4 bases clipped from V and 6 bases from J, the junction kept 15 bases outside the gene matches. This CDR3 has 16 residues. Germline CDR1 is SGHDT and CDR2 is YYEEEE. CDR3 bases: TGTGCCAGCAGCCGAATGCCGGGACTAGGGATTGTCGAGCAGTACTTC. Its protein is CASSRMPGLGIVEQYF.

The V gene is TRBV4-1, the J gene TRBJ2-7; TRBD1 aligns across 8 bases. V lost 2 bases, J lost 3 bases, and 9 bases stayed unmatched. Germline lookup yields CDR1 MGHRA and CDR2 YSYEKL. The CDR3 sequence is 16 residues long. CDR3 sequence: CASSQRTGYDGYEQYF. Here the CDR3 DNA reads TGCGCCAGCAGCCAACGGACAGGGTATGACGGCTACGAGCAGTACTTC.

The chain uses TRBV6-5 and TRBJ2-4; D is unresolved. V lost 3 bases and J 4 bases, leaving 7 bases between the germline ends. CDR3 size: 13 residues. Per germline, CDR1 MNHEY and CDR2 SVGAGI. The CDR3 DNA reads TGTGCCAGCAGTTATGGCAGGAAAAACATTCAGTACTTC. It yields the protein CASSYGRKNIQYF.